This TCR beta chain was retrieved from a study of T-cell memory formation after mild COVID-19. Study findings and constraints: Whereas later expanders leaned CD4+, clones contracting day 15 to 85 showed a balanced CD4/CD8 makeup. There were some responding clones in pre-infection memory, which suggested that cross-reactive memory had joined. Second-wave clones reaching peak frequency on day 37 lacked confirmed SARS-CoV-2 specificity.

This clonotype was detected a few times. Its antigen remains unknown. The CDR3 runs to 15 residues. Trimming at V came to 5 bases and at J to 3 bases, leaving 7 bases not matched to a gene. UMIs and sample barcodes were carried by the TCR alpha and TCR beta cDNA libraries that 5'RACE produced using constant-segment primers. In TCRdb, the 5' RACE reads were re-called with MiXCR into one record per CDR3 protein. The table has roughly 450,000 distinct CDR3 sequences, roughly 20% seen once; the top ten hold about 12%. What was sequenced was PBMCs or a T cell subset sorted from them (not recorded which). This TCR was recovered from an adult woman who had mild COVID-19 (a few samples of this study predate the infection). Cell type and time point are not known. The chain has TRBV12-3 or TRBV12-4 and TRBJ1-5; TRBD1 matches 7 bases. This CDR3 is CASSTQGSPNQPQHF. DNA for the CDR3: TGTGCCAGCAGTACACAGGGGAGCCCCAATCAGCCCCAGCATTTT.